These 25 T cell receptor beta chains share one sample of origin, sequenced in a study of cytomegalovirus exposure and HLA in healthy donors. Both 60 Vbeta primers and 13 Jbeta primers went into the PCR. Method: immunoSEQ multiplex PCR; TCRdb's copy keeps in-frame clones and lacks some. The table includes approximately 100,000 clones, roughly 67% detected once. Sequences were obtained from PBMCs. The receptors were sampled from a man aged 35 to 55 in good health and CMV-seronegative.

The V gene is TRBV6-1, the J gene TRBJ2-1; D is ambiguous. The V gene's germline CDR1 is MNHNS and CDR2 SASEGT. CDR3 length: 11 amino acids. With 2 bases removed from V and 7 bases from J, the gap between germline ends came to 3 bases. The CDR3 region has the DNA TGTGCCAGCAGTGAACTTAATGAGCAGTTCTTC. Amino acid sequence: CASSELNEQFF.

This chain connects TRBV10-3 to TRBJ1-2, with 8 bases matching TRBD1. The CDR3 consists of 16 residues. V was clipped by 4 bases and J by 4 bases; unmatched bases: 11. Germline assignment: CDR1 ENHRY and CDR2 SYGVKD. DNA for the CDR3: TGTGCCATCAGTGTGTCTACCACTGGGACAGGCTATGGCTACACCTTC. Its translation: CAISVSTTGTGYGYTF.

The chain joins TRBV4-3 to TRBJ2-3, with 10 bases matching TRBD2. Germline lookup yields CDR1 LGHNA and CDR2 YSLEER. This CDR3 comprises 15 residues. The junction had 3 bases not matched to a gene; V was cut back by 1 base and J by 5 bases. CDR3 amino acids: CASSQGASGGDTQYF. DNA for the CDR3: TGCGCCAGCAGCCAAGGGGCTAGCGGGGGAGATACGCAGTATTTT.

This clone turned up a few times. The chain is built from TRBV6-5 and TRBJ2-5, with D hard to call. The CDR3 has 13 residues. Germline values: CDR1 MNHEY, CDR2 SVGAGI. Trimming removed 2 bases at V and 0 bases at J, with 4 bases between. This chain's CDR3 is CASSYRDQETQYF. CDR3 DNA sequence: TGTGCCAGCAGTTACAGAGACCAAGAGACCCAGTACTTC.

This clone turned up a few times. This rearrangement joins TRBV7-9 to TRBJ2-1; TRBD2 agrees at 9 bases. The CDR3 runs to 14 residues. Germline V gene data show CDR1 as SEHNR and CDR2 as FQNEAQ (reference sequence). Trimming at V came to 2 bases and at J to 12 bases, leaving 8 bases not matched to a gene. The CDR3, as DNA: TGTGCCAGCAGCTTATGGACTAGCGACCTAGGGCAGTTCTTC. Amino acids: CASSLWTSDLGQFF.

The chain links TRBV5-1 to TRBJ2-2; 12 positions agree with TRBD1. Looked up from germline, CDR1 is SGHRS and CDR2 is YFSETQ. The CDR3 loop spans 16 amino acids. Germline trimming cut 4 bases from V and 4 bases from J; bases unmatched to any gene: 5. The CDR3 DNA sequence: TGCGCCAGCAGCACCCTGGGACAGGGGGCCACCGGGGAGCTGTTTTTT. Protein: CASSTLGQGATGELFF.

A few counts support this clone. For the CDR3, the DNA is TGTGCCAGCAGCTTCAGGGGGGATTCCTACGAGCAGTACTTC. This sequence encodes CASSFRGDSYEQYF. The gene calls are TRBV5-4 and TRBJ2-7; D perhaps matches TRBD1 (7 bases). Trimming cost V 2 bases and J 1 base, with 10 bases left between them. Germline V gene lookup returns CDR1 SGHNT and CDR2 YYREEE (reference sequence). CDR3 length: 14 residues.

In this sample, this clone turned up a few times. The chain is built from TRBV19 and TRBJ1-5; D may be TRBD1 (6 bases). Germline V gives CDR1 LNHDA, CDR2 SQIVND (reference sequence). Trimming took 5 bases from V and 11 from J, leaving 16 bases between them. This CDR3 contains 13 residues. The CDR3 loop reads CASSPDRFLTQHF. The CDR3 DNA reads as TGTGCCAGTAGTCCTGACAGGTTTCTAACCCAGCATTTT.

The chain combines TRBV6-5 with TRBJ2-7; 8 bases are a match to TRBD2. The germline V gene encodes CDR1 MNHEY and CDR2 SVGAGI. V lost 0 bases to trimming and J lost 3 bases; unmatched junction nucleotides: 7. This CDR3 region has 16 residues. The CDR3 sequence is CASSYSIRGGVYEQYF. The CDR3 region has the DNA TGTGCCAGCAGTTACTCGATCCGGGGGGGAGTCTACGAGCAGTACTTC.

The chain has TRBV6-1 and TRBJ2-7; 8 bases agree with TRBD2. This CDR3 comprises 18 residues. V gave up 4 bases and J gave up 0 bases; unmatched junction bases: 14. Per germline, CDR1 MNHNS and CDR2 SASEGT. The CDR3 region is CASSVALEVAGTSYEQYF. The CDR3, as DNA: TGTGCCAGCAGTGTAGCCCTGGAGGTAGCGGGGACCTCCTACGAGCAGTACTTC.

J is TRBJ1-2 and V is TRBV29-1; 9 positions agree with TRBD1. The V gene end was trimmed by 5 bases and the J gene end by 3 bases; junction bases not matched to a gene: 1. The CDR3 totals 12 residues. Germline values: CDR1 SQVTM, CDR2 ANQGSEA. CDR3 coding DNA: TGCAGCGTTCGGACAGGGGACTATGGCTACACCTTC. Translating gives CSVRTGDYGYTF.

The chain uses TRBV28 and TRBJ2-5, with 9 bases matching TRBD2. With 6 bases clipped from V and 10 bases from J, the junction kept 9 bases outside the gene matches. Germline-derived CDR1 and CDR2 are MDHEN and SYDVKM. CDR3 length equals 13 residues. The CDR3 region is CASRAGGTKIQYF. CDR3 in DNA: TGTGCCAGCAGGGCGGGGGGGACAAAGATCCAGTACTTC.

This clone occurred once. The rearrangement links TRBV29-1 to TRBJ1-1, with a possible D match to TRBD1 (5 bases). CDR1 is SQVTM and CDR2 is ANQGSEA in the germline V gene. The CDR3 covers 13 residues. V lost 4 bases and J 2 bases, leaving 11 bases between the germline ends. This chain's CDR3 is CSVAQTANTEAFF. The CDR3 bases are TGCAGCGTTGCCCAGACAGCAAACACTGAAGCTTTCTTT.

This chain uses TRBV6-5 with TRBJ1-2; a weak D match, TRBD1 (6 bases). Germline V gene data show CDR1 as MNHEY and CDR2 as SVGAGI. Trimming removed 1 base at V and 3 bases at J, with 12 bases between. CDR3 length: 15 residues. The CDR3 is CASSYLRGNDYGYTF. CDR3 DNA sequence: TGTGCCAGCAGTTACTTGAGGGGGAACGACTATGGCTACACCTTC.

The J gene is TRBJ1-2, the V gene TRBV6-1, with D possibly TRBD1 on 6 matching bases. V shed 2 bases and J shed 8 bases, with 15 bases lying between them. This CDR3 is built from 14 residues. The germline gives CDR1 MNHNS, CDR2 SASEGT. This chain's CDR3 is CASSETGQLLGYTF. In DNA form, the CDR3 reads TGTGCCAGCAGTGAAACGGGACAACTTCTCGGCTACACCTTC.

A few counts support this clone. This rearrangement joins TRBV5-1 to TRBJ2-3, with TRBD1 identical over 11 bases. Germline assignment: CDR1 SGHRS and CDR2 YFSETQ. V lost 3 bases to trimming and J lost 3 bases; unmatched junction nucleotides: 3. This CDR3 contains 15 residues. The CDR3 nucleotides are TGCGCCAGCAGCTGGGGGGACAGGGGGACAGATACGCAGTATTTT. Protein sequence: CASSWGDRGTDTQYF.

A few counts support this clone. The chain links TRBV2 to TRBJ2-1; 11 bases map to TRBD2. Germline V gene data show CDR1 as SNHLY and CDR2 as FYNNEI. With 6 bases clipped from V and 0 bases from J, the junction kept 4 bases outside the gene matches. This CDR3 region has 16 residues. The DNA for the CDR3 is TGTGCCAGCAGCGCTAGCGGGGGGTACTCCTACAATGAGCAGTTCTTC. This translates into CASSASGGYSYNEQFF.

In this sample, this clone turned up once. The gene calls are TRBV6-1 and TRBJ2-7; TRBD1 is a possible D gene (6 bases). V gave up 10 bases and J gave up 0 bases, with 13 bases separating them. The CDR3 contains 13 residues. From germline, CDR1 is MNHNS and CDR2 SASEGT. DNA of the CDR3: TGTGCCACCTACAGGGAAAGCTCCTACGAGCAGTACTTC. The encoded protein is CATYRESSYEQYF.

This chain joins TRBV18 and TRBJ2-7; D may be TRBD1 (6 bases). CDR1 and CDR2 (germline): KGHSH, LQKENI. CDR3 length: 13 residues. Between the trimmed V and J ends, which lost 4 bases and 5 bases, there was a span of 12 bases. The CDR3 DNA follows: TGTGCCAGCTCACTCAGGGGAAGGGACGAGCAGTACTTC. It is translated as CASSLRGRDEQYF.

The CDR3 region has the DNA TGTGCCTGGAGTGTTATCAGGGCTTCCTATAATTCACCCCTCCACTTT. Its translation is CAWSVIRASYNSPLHF. This sequence joins TRBV30 and TRBJ1-6; a weak D match, TRBD1 (5 bases). The ends were cut back, 0 bases at V and 1 base at J, with 10 bases in the middle. This CDR3 is built from 16 residues. Per germline, CDR1 GTSNPN and CDR2 SVGIG (reference sequence).

The V gene is TRBV7-2, the J gene TRBJ1-4, with D hard to call. The CDR3 extends over 15 amino acids. V lost 4 bases to trimming and J lost 3 bases, with 12 bases between them. Germline CDR1 and CDR2: SGHTA and FQGNSA. CDR3: CASSSSGGANEKLFF. The DNA for the CDR3 is TGTGCCAGCAGCTCCTCGGGCGGGGCTAATGAAAAACTGTTTTTT.

Concerning this clone: At the DNA level, this CDR3 is encoded by other sequences in the same sample as well. This rearrangement joins TRBV6-5 to TRBJ1-2, with TRBD1 identical over 7 bases. The CDR3 covers 13 residues. Germline V CDR1 and CDR2: MNHEY, SVGAGI. V lost 5 bases and J lost 4; bases outside the gene matches: 4. This CDR3 reads CASSPQGGYGYTF. The CDR3 DNA follows: TGTGCCAGCAGTCCCCAGGGGGGCTATGGCTACACCTTC.

The J gene is TRBJ1-1, the V gene TRBV6-6; D call uncertain. CDR1 is MNHNY and CDR2 is SVGAGI in the germline V gene (reference sequence). CDR3 size: 14 residues. V was shortened by 5 bases and J by 3 bases, with 13 bases between the two germline ends. In DNA, the CDR3 is TGTGCCAGCAGTAGGTCTCCGGGGTACACTGAAGCTTTCTTT. Translating gives CASSRSPGYTEAFF.

The chain employs TRBV18 and TRBJ2-2; 7 bases are a match to TRBD1. V dropped 3 bases and J dropped 6; count of bases not matched to a gene: 1. From germline, CDR1 is KGHSH and CDR2 LQKENI. CDR3 length: 13 amino acids. CDR3 region: CASSPQGAGELFF. In DNA, the CDR3 is TGTGCCAGCTCACCCCAGGGGGCCGGGGAGCTGTTTTTT.

Turning to this clone: A read error may produce the germline difference seen at one junction end. The V gene is TRBV29-1, the J gene TRBJ2-3, with 10 positions matching TRBD2. Per germline, CDR1 SQVTM and CDR2 ANQGSEA. This CDR3 has 16 amino acids. The CDR3 DNA is TGCAGCGTCGAAGGTCCAGCGGGGGGGCCCACAGATACGCAGTATTTT. Translation: CSVEGPAGGPTDTQYF.